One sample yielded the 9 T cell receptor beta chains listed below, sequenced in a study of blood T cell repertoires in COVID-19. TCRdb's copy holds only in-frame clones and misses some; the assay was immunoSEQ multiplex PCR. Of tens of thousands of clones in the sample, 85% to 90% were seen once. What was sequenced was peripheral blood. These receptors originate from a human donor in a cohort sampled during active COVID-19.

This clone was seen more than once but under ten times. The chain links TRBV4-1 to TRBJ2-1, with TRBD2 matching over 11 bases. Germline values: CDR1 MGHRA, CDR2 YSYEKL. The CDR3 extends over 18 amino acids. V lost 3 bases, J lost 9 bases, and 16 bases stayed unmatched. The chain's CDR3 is CASSQSFIASGGWGEQFF. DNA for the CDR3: TGCGCCAGCAGCCAGTCATTTATCGCTAGCGGGGGGTGGGGTGAGCAGTTCTTC.

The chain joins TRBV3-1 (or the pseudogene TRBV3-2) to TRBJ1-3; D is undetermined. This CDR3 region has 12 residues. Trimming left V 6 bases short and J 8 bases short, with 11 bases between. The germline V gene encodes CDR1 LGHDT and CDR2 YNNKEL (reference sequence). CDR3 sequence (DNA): TGTGCCAGCAGGTCGGGTCTGGACACCATATATTTT. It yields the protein CASRSGLDTIYF.

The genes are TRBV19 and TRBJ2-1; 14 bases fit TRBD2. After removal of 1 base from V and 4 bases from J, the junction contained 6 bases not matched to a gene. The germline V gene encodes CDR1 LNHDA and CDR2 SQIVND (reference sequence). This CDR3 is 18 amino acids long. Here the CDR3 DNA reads TGTGCCAGTAGTATAGCGGGGACTAGCGGGAGCAGTTACAATGAGCAGTTCTTC. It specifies CASSIAGTSGSSYNEQFF. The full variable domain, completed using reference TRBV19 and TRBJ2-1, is DGGITQSPKYLFRKEGQNVTLSCEQNLNHDAMYWYRQDPGQGLRLIYYSQIVNDFQKGDIAEGYSVSREKKESFPLTVTSAQKNPTAFYLCASSIAGTSGSSYNEQFFGPGTRLTVL.

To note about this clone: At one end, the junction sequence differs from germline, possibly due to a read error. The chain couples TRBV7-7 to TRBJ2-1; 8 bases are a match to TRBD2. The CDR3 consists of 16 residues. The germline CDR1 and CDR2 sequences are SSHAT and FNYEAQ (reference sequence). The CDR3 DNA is TGTGCTAGCAGCTTAGATGGTCGGGGGGGTCAGGATGAGCAGTTCTTC. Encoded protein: CASSLDGRGGQDEQFF. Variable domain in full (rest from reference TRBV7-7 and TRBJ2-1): GAGVSQSPRYKVTKRGQDVTLRCDPISSHATLYWYQQALGQGPEFLTYFNYEAQPDKSGLPSDRFSAERPEGSISTLTIQRTEQRDSAMYRCASSLDGRGGQDEQFFGPGTRLTVL.

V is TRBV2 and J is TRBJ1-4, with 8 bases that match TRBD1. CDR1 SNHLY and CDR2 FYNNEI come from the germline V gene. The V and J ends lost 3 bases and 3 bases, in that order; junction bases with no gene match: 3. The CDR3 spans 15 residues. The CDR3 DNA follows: TGTGCCAGCAGTGAGCAGGGGGCTCCTAATGAAAAACTGTTTTTT. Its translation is CASSEQGAPNEKLFF.

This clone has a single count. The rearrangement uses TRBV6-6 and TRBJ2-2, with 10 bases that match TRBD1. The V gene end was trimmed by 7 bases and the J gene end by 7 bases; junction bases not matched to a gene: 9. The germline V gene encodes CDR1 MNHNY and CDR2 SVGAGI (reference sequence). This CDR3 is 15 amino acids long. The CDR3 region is CASNRGQGSIGELFF. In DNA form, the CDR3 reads TGTGCCAGCAATAGGGGACAGGGGAGCATCGGGGAGCTGTTTTTT.

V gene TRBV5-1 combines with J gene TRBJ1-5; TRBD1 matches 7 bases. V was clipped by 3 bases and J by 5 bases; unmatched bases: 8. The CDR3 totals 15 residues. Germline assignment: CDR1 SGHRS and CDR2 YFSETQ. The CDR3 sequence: CASSSTGRPDQPQHF. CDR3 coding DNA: TGCGCCAGCAGCTCGACAGGGAGGCCTGATCAGCCCCAGCATTTT.

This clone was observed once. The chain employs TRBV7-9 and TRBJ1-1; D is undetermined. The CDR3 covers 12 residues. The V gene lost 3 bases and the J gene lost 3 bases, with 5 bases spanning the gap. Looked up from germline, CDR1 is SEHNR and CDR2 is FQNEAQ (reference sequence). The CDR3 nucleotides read TGTGCCAGCAGCTTTGAGTACACTGAAGCTTTCTTT. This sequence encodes CASSFEYTEAFF. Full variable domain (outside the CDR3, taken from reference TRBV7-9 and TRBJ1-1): DTGVSQNPRHKITKRGQNVTFRCDPISEHNRLYWYRQTLGQGPEFLTYFQNEAQLEKSRLLSDRFSAERPKGSFSTLEIQRTEQGDSAMYLCASSFEYTEAFFGQGTRLTVV.

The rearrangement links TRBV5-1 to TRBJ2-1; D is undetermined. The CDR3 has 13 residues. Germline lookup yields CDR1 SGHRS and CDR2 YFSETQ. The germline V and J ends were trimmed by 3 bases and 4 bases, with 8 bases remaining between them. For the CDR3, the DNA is TGCGCCAGCAGCTCCGGCGGATACAATGAGCAGTTCTTC. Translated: CASSSGGYNEQFF.